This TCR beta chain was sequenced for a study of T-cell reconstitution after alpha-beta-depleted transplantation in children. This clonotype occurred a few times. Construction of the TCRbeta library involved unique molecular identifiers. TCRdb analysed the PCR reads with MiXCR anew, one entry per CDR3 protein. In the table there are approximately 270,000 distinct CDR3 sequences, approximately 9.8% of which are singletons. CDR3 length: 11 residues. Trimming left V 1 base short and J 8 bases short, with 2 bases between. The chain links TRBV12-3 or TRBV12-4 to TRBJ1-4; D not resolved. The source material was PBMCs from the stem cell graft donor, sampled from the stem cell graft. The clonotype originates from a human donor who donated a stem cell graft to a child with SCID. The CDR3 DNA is TGTGCCAGCAGTTTAGACGAAAAACTGTTTTTT. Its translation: CASSLDEKLFF.